A single sample gave rise to the 8 T cell receptor beta chains below, sequenced in a study of blood T cell repertoires in COVID-19. Sequenced by immunoSEQ multiplex PCR; TCRdb stores in-frame clones only, minus some. The table includes about 110,000 clones, about 80% detected once. The sequenced sample was peripheral blood. The receptor source for this set is a woman of 80 years or more with active or convalescent COVID-19.

The chain joins TRBV27 to TRBJ2-3, with a tentative D call TRBD2 (7 bases). CDR3 length equals 16 residues. The V gene lost 5 bases and the J gene lost 4 bases, with 19 bases spanning the gap. Germline CDR1 MNHEY, CDR2 SMNVEV (reference sequence). The CDR3 is CASSVRGGAQPDTQYF. The DNA for the CDR3 is TGTGCCAGCAGTGTAAGGGGGGGGGCGCAGCCAGATACGCAGTATTTT.

The gene calls are TRBV2 and TRBJ2-2; 10 nucleotides line up with TRBD1. The germline CDR1 and CDR2 sequences are SNHLY and FYNNEI. The CDR3 spans 17 residues. J gave up 1 base and V 5 bases, and 7 bases lay outside the gene matches. The CDR3: CASSYDRGRMNTGELFF. The CDR3 DNA reads as TGTGCCAGCAGTTATGACAGGGGGCGAATGAACACCGGGGAGCTGTTTTTT.

The gene calls are TRBV5-6 and TRBJ2-7; tentative D call: TRBD2 (5 bases). The V and J ends lost 1 base and 1 base respectively, with 9 bases between them. The CDR3 covers 14 residues. The germline CDR1 and CDR2 sequences are SGHDT and YYEEEE. CDR3 coding DNA: TGTGCCAGCAGCTTGTTTGGCGGGTCCTACGAGCAGTACTTC. Amino acid sequence: CASSLFGGSYEQYF.

The gene calls are TRBV28 and TRBJ2-5; 10 bases match TRBD1. CDR3 length: 16 residues. Looked up from germline, CDR1 is MDHEN and CDR2 is SYDVKM. Trimming cost V 6 bases and J 5 bases; bases outside gene matches: 12. The CDR3 DNA is TGTGCCAGCAGCTCGTGGGGGACAGGGGCGGCGGAGACCCAGTACTTC. This gives the protein CASSSWGTGAAETQYF.

The J gene is TRBJ2-7, the V gene TRBV9, with 11 bases lining up with TRBD2. J was trimmed by 0 bases and V by 6 bases; bases with no gene match: 14. CDR1 SGDLS and CDR2 YYNGEE come from the germline V gene. This CDR3 has 18 residues. CDR3 region: CASNISQRLAGSSYEQYF. The DNA for the CDR3 is TGTGCCAGCAACATATCCCAAAGACTAGCGGGATCCTCCTACGAGCAGTACTTC.

The chain couples TRBV9 to TRBJ1-6, with D maybe TRBD1 (6 bases). Trimming cost V 2 bases and J 10 bases, with 19 bases left between them. Germline lookup yields CDR1 SGDLS and CDR2 YYNGEE. The CDR3 contains 16 residues. CDR3 residues: CASSVADSAKESPLHF. CDR3 in DNA: TGTGCCAGCAGCGTGGCGGACAGTGCGAAGGAGTCACCCCTCCACTTT.

Only a few counts were recorded for this clone. The rearrangement uses TRBV5-1 and TRBJ2-7; 11 bases match TRBD2. V shed 0 bases and J 0 bases; nucleotides not matched to a gene: 8. This CDR3 is built from 18 residues. Germline V gives CDR1 SGHRS, CDR2 YFSETQ. CDR3: CASSLALGLAEVSYEQYF. The DNA for the CDR3 is TGCGCCAGCAGCTTGGCCCTGGGACTAGCGGAAGTCTCCTACGAGCAGTACTTC.

This chain uses TRBV5-1 with TRBJ2-5; the D gene is possibly TRBD2 (5 bases). This CDR3 region has 15 residues. The germline V and J ends were trimmed by 0 bases and 2 bases, with 11 bases remaining between them. CDR1 and CDR2 from the germline V gene are SGHRS and YFSETQ. The CDR3 spells CASSLGPTSQETQYF. In DNA, the CDR3 is TGCGCCAGCAGCTTGGGCCCCACTAGTCAAGAGACCCAGTACTTC. Using reference TRBV5-1 and TRBJ2-5 for the parts outside the CDR3, the full variable domain is KAGVTQTPRYLIKTRGQQVTLSCSPISGHRSVSWYQQTPGQGLQFLFEYFSETQRNKGNFPGRFSGRQFSNSRSEMNVSTLELGDSALYLCASSLGPTSQETQYFGPGTRLLVL.